The entry below describes one TCR beta chain. The target antigen is unknown. This record comes from a study of cytotoxic CD8 clonotypes in ibrutinib-treated CLL. Study-wide results and caveats: Increased clonality at ibrutinib response gave way to a return toward baseline at progression.

Investigators sought sequencing depths of between 1 in 200,000 and 1 in 1 million T cells. Sequenced by immunoSEQ multiplex PCR; TCRdb stores in-frame clones only, minus some. The sample records fewer than 150,000 clones, around 84% being singletons. The CDR3 spans 15 residues. The V gene lost 5 bases and the J gene lost 4 bases, with 17 bases spanning the gap. Germline assignment: CDR1 SGHTA and CDR2 FQGNSA. This chain uses TRBV7-2 with TRBJ1-1, with D hard to call. The sample here was PBMCs, taken after 24 months of ibrutinib treatment. The clonotype was recovered from a human donor with chronic lymphocytic leukemia. The CDR3 loop is CASSQTPQAFTEAFF. The CDR3 bases are TGTGCCAGCAGCCAAACCCCCCAGGCCTTCACTGAAGCTTTCTTT.